This TCR beta chain derives from a study of early T cells in non-severe SARS-CoV-2 infection. Study information: Sequencing targeted bulk RNA from unsorted whole blood, leaving chains unpaired.

This clonotype was counted many times. The antigen is undetermined. cDNA molecules, individually, were tagged with unique molecular identifiers. MiXCR was run by TCRdb on the 5' RACE reads, yielding one entry per CDR3 protein. The sample has some 59,000 distinct CDR3 sequences; roughly 9% are singletons. V lost 5 bases to trimming and J lost 0 bases; unmatched junction nucleotides: 13. This CDR3 is 17 amino acids long. CDR1 and CDR2 from the germline V gene are DFQATT and SNEGSKA (reference sequence). Study-wide results and limits: VDJdb matches were skewed toward anti-spike CD8 T cell responses.

The V and J genes are TRBV20-1 and TRBJ1-1, with 9 nucleotides matching TRBD1. The material sequenced was whole blood. This TCR derives from an adult who was a healthcare worker with PCR-confirmed SARS-CoV-2 infection or an uninfected control (not recorded which). The CDR3 loop reads CSAGPLGTGIVNTEAFF. For the CDR3, the DNA is TGCAGTGCTGGACCTCTCGGGACAGGGATAGTGAACACTGAAGCTTTCTTT.